The next 29 T cell receptor beta chains were all read from a single sample in a study of early T cells in non-severe SARS-CoV-2 infection. Each CDR3 protein gets one entry after TCRdb re-called the 5' RACE reads with MiXCR. The sample records 80,000 or so distinct CDR3 sequences, roughly 16% being singletons. Sequenced: whole blood. These receptors originate from an adult who was a healthcare worker with PCR-confirmed SARS-CoV-2 infection or an uninfected control (not recorded which).

V is TRBV28 and J is TRBJ1-2; 7 nucleotides align to TRBD1. Germline V gene sequence: CDR1 MDHEN, CDR2 SYDVKM. The CDR3 spans 14 residues. The trim removed 1 base at V and 5 bases at J, leaving 4 bases unmatched. The CDR3 DNA reads TGTGCCAGCAGTTTATTCGACAGGGATTATGGCTACACCTTC. Residues: CASSLFDRDYGYTF.

This clonotype was counted between two and nine times. This rearrangement joins TRBV10-3 to TRBJ2-2; D could derive from TRBD1 or TRBD2 (6 bases each). CDR1 and CDR2 (germline): ENHRY, SYGVKD. Deletions cut 4 bases from V and 0 bases from J, with 12 bases between. The CDR3 covers 16 residues. The DNA for the CDR3 is TGTGCCATCAGTGTAGGGGGGACCGCGAACACCGGGGAGCTGTTTTTT. It codes for CAISVGGTANTGELFF.

This clonotype came up a few times. The chain employs TRBV10-3 and TRBJ1-1, with D perhaps matching TRBD1 (5 bases). V lost 10 bases, J lost 7 bases, and 13 bases lay in between. The CDR3 is 11 residues long. The germline CDR1 and CDR2 sequences are ENHRY and SYGVKD. This chain's CDR3 is CATSGHLEAFF. In DNA form, the CDR3 reads TGTGCCACCTCCGGACATCTTGAAGCTTTCTTT.

Many counts were recorded for this clonotype. V and J are TRBV27 and TRBJ2-5; D tentatively fits TRBD1 or TRBD2 (5 bases each). Germline V gene lookup returns CDR1 MNHEY and CDR2 SMNVEV (reference sequence). V gave up 4 bases and J gave up 1 base, with 13 bases separating them. The CDR3 has 15 residues. CDR3 nucleotide sequence: TGTGCCAGCAGTTCCTTTGGGACGGCCCAAGAGACCCAGTACTTC. Translating it yields CASSSFGTAQETQYF.

The chain combines TRBV20-1 with TRBJ1-2; D might be TRBD1 (6 bases). CDR1 is DFQATT, CDR2 SNEGSKA, per germline (reference sequence). The CDR3 has 14 residues. The germline V and J ends were trimmed by 0 bases and 4 bases, with 12 bases remaining between them. The CDR3 spells CSARDPQGAYGYTF. CDR3 bases: TGCAGTGCTAGAGATCCACAGGGAGCCTATGGCTACACCTTC.

The chain joins TRBV3-1 to TRBJ2-5, with D possibly matching TRBD1 (6 bases). In germline, CDR1 is LGHDT, CDR2 YNNKEL (reference sequence). The CDR3 is 15 residues long. Trimming took 7 bases from V and 4 from J, leaving 19 bases between them. The DNA of the CDR3 is TGTGCCAGCACCCAGTGGCAGGGGCCGGGAGAGACCCAGTACTTC. Amino acid sequence: CASTQWQGPGETQYF.

There are many counts of this clonotype. The chain carries TRBV27 and TRBJ1-6; D ambiguous. Deletions cut 5 bases from V and 6 bases from J, with 8 bases between. CDR1 and CDR2 (germline): MNHEY, SMNVEV (reference sequence). This CDR3 has 13 amino acids. CDR3 coding DNA: TGTGCCAGCAGTATCAATTTTAATTCACCCCTCCACTTT. Amino acids: CASSINFNSPLHF.

This clonotype has only a few counts. The chain couples TRBV10-3 to TRBJ2-6; 7 positions match TRBD2. J was trimmed by 0 bases and V by 3 bases; bases with no gene match: 5. Germline V CDR1 and CDR2: ENHRY, SYGVKD. The CDR3 consists of 17 residues. CDR3 sequence: CAISEGAGISGANVLTF. The CDR3 DNA reads as TGTGCCATCAGTGAAGGAGCGGGGATCTCTGGGGCCAACGTCCTGACTTTC.

This clonotype was seen a few times. This chain connects TRBV7-9 to TRBJ2-1; 7 bases match TRBD1. V was pared by 5 bases and J by 2 bases, with 6 bases of the junction left unmatched. Germline V gives CDR1 SEHNR, CDR2 FQNEAQ (reference sequence). CDR3 length: 15 amino acids. The chain's CDR3 is CASSPTGSTYNEQFF. In nucleotides, the CDR3 is TGTGCCAGCAGCCCGACAGGGTCAACCTACAATGAGCAGTTCTTC.

This chain joins TRBV24-1 and TRBJ2-7; 9 bases align to TRBD1. The CDR3 loop spans 17 amino acids. V gave up 2 bases and J gave up 0 bases; unmatched junction bases: 7. Germline loops: CDR1 KGHDR, CDR2 SFDVKD. CDR3 loop: CATSDSMGTGSSYEQYF. Written as DNA, the CDR3 is TGTGCCACCAGTGATTCCATGGGGACAGGGAGCTCCTACGAGCAGTACTTC.

This clonotype was recorded a few times. The chain has TRBV24-1 and TRBJ2-1; D gene uncertain. This CDR3 is 12 amino acids long. Germline V gene data show CDR1 as KGHDR and CDR2 as SFDVKD. With 1 base removed from V and 12 bases from J, the gap between germline ends came to 9 bases. As DNA, the CDR3 is TGTGCCACCAGTGATTTTGGCGTTTGGCAGTTCTTC. Translated: CATSDFGVWQFF.

In its sample, this clonotype was seen a few times. This chain joins TRBV15 and TRBJ2-2; D not certain. Looked up from germline, CDR1 is LNHNV and CDR2 is YYDKDF (reference sequence). V shed 0 bases and J shed 0 bases, with 5 bases lying between them. The length of the CDR3 is 15 residues. The CDR3 DNA is TGTGCCACCAGCAGAGAGAGCACGAACACCGGGGAGCTGTTTTTT. It encodes CATSRESTNTGELFF.

This clonotype has more than one count but fewer than ten. The rearrangement links TRBV7-2 to TRBJ2-5; 8 bases are a match to TRBD2. Germline trimming cut 5 bases from V and 4 bases from J; bases unmatched to any gene: 9. There are 15 residues in the CDR3. Germline V gives CDR1 SGHTA, CDR2 FQGNSA. The DNA of the CDR3 is TGTGCCAGCAGCCCCGCCGGGGGGGGGACAGAGACCCAGTACTTC. This sequence encodes CASSPAGGGTETQYF.

This clonotype was picked up a small number of times. The rearrangement uses TRBV6-2 or TRBV6-3 and TRBJ2-7; TRBD2 matches at 7 bases. This CDR3 region has 14 residues. Trimming removed 5 bases from V and 2 bases from J; junction bases left unmatched: 6. CDR1 and CDR2 from the germline V gene are MNHEY and SVGEGT. The CDR3 coding sequence is TGTGCCAGCAGTGTCCCGGGACTACCCTACGAGCAGTACTTC. Residues: CASSVPGLPYEQYF.

V and J are TRBV20-1 and TRBJ2-1; 8 bases are shared with TRBD2. Trimming at V came to 8 bases and at J to 0 bases, leaving 6 bases not matched to a gene. Germline V gene sequence: CDR1 DFQATT, CDR2 SNEGSKA (reference sequence). The CDR3 is made up of 14 amino acids. The CDR3 DNA is TGCAGTTATACAAGCGGGAGCTCCTACAATGAGCAGTTCTTC. The encoded protein is CSYTSGSSYNEQFF.

This clonotype was detected a few times. The CDR3 DNA follows: TGTGCCAGCTCACCGGGGAACAGGGTAAACTATGGCTACACCTTC. Its translation is CASSPGNRVNYGYTF. The chain is built from TRBV18 and TRBJ1-2; weak D call: TRBD1 (6 bases). This CDR3 spans 15 amino acids. V was clipped by 3 bases and J by 2 bases, with 13 bases between them. Germline V gene sequence: CDR1 KGHSH, CDR2 LQKENI.

This clonotype was recorded many times. The chain links TRBV5-5 to TRBJ2-5; D is undetermined. The length of the CDR3 is 14 residues. Germline assignment: CDR1 SGHKS and CDR2 YYEKEE (reference sequence). V gave up 1 base and J gave up 2 bases, with 9 bases separating them. Written as DNA, the CDR3 is TGTGCCAGCAGCTTGCGAGGAAGGCAAGAGACCCAGTACTTC. This codes for CASSLRGRQETQYF.

The genes are TRBV3-1 and TRBJ2-2; D is unclear. The V end lost 1 base, the J end lost 7 bases, and 7 bases lay between the germline ends. In germline, CDR1 is LGHDT, CDR2 YNNKEL (reference sequence). CDR3 length: 13 amino acids. The CDR3 sequence is CASSQGVVGELFF. The CDR3 region has the DNA TGTGCCAGCAGCCAAGGGGTGGTCGGGGAGCTGTTTTTT.

This chain links TRBV20-1 with TRBJ1-1; no clear D. The length of the CDR3 is 14 residues. Germline V gene lookup returns CDR1 DFQATT and CDR2 SNEGSKA (reference sequence). V dropped 1 base and J dropped 0 bases, with 9 bases sitting between them. DNA for the CDR3: TGCAGTGCTAGAGTCTCGGGTCTGAACACTGAAGCTTTCTTT. Encoded protein: CSARVSGLNTEAFF.

Many counts were recorded for this clonotype. The V and J genes are TRBV9 and TRBJ2-7; 8 nucleotides align to TRBD1. Germline V gives CDR1 SGDLS, CDR2 YYNGEE. This CDR3 has 15 residues. The junction had 8 bases not matched to a gene; V was cut back by 3 bases and J by 3 bases. CDR3 in amino acids: CASSAAGTGYYEQYF. CDR3 nucleotides: TGTGCCAGCAGCGCCGCCGGGACAGGATACTACGAGCAGTACTTC.

The V and J genes are TRBV29-1 and TRBJ2-1; D is perhaps TRBD1 (6 bases). The CDR3 is 15 amino acids. Germline-derived CDR1 and CDR2 are SQVTM and ANQGSEA. V gave up 8 bases and J gave up 4 bases, with 21 bases separating them. The CDR3 bases are TGCAGCCTCACCCGCAGGGGAATCATGTACAATGAGCAGTTCTTC. It codes for CSLTRRGIMYNEQFF.

V gene TRBV27 combines with J gene TRBJ1-6, with D tentatively TRBD1 (5 bases). Germline CDR1 reads MNHEY; CDR2 reads SMNVEV (reference sequence). The CDR3 sequence is 17 residues long. With 5 bases removed from V and 9 bases from J, the gap between germline ends came to 23 bases. CDR3 loop: CASSLGTVNYPGSPLHF. The CDR3 coding sequence is TGTGCCAGCAGTCTGGGGACGGTAAACTATCCAGGTTCACCCCTCCACTTT.

This clonotype was observed a few times. The chain recombines TRBV29-1 with TRBJ2-5; TRBD1 matches 10 bases. This CDR3 is 13 amino acids long. CDR1 and CDR2 (germline): SQVTM, ANQGSEA. Trimming at V came to 7 bases and at J to 5 bases, leaving 7 bases not matched to a gene. The CDR3 region has the DNA TGCAGCGCTCGACAGGGGGCTGGGGAGACCCAGTACTTC. Protein sequence: CSARQGAGETQYF.

The V call is TRBV29-1, the J call TRBJ2-1; D is ambiguous. Trimming took 6 bases from V and 9 from J, leaving 18 bases between them. From germline, CDR1 is SQVTM and CDR2 ANQGSEA. CDR3 length: 13 residues. The CDR3 here is CSVDLTPSGEQFF. In DNA form, the CDR3 reads TGCAGCGTAGACTTAACCCCGAGTGGTGAGCAGTTCTTC.

The chain carries TRBV4-1 and TRBJ2-1, with TRBD1 as a possible D gene (5 bases). Trimming removed 3 bases at V and 7 bases at J, with 10 bases between. Germline assignment: CDR1 MGHRA and CDR2 YSYEKL. The CDR3 totals 13 residues. DNA of the CDR3: TGCGCCAGCAGCCATGAAAGGGGTAATGAGCAGTTCTTC. It encodes CASSHERGNEQFF.

The chain carries TRBV7-2 and TRBJ1-5; D is possibly TRBD1 (6 bases). The CDR3 covers 15 residues. Trimming shortened V by 4 bases and J by 3 bases, and 13 bases separated the two germline ends. The germline V gene has CDR1 SGHTA and CDR2 FQGNSA. In nucleotides, the CDR3 is TGTGCCAGCAGCTCGGGAGGGGGGCACAATCAGCCCCAGCATTTT. Translated, it gives CASSSGGGHNQPQHF.

The chain employs TRBV5-1 and TRBJ1-5; maybe TRBD1 (6 bases). V was clipped by 1 base and J by 5 bases, with 10 bases between them. CDR3 size: 14 residues. Germline-derived CDR1 and CDR2 are SGHRS and YFSETQ. The CDR3 region has the DNA TGCGCCAGCAGCTTGAGAGGGGGATATCAGCCCCAGCATTTT. This translates into CASSLRGGYQPQHF.

The chain couples TRBV7-3 to TRBJ2-2; 7 bases fit TRBD2. Trimming removed 0 bases from V and 5 bases from J; junction bases left unmatched: 6. CDR1 and CDR2 from the germline V gene are SGHTA and FQGTGA. The CDR3 covers 16 residues. The DNA of the CDR3 is TGTGCCAGCAGCTTAACCGCGGGAGTCCGTACCGGGGAGCTGTTTTTT. Translating gives CASSLTAGVRTGELFF.

V and J are TRBV20-1 and TRBJ2-1; 7 bases map to TRBD2. With 4 bases clipped from V and 3 bases from J, the junction kept 0 bases outside the gene matches. Germline V lookup: CDR1 DFQATT, CDR2 SNEGSKA (reference sequence). This CDR3 has 12 amino acids. In DNA, the CDR3 is TGCAGTGCTACTAGCGGCTACAATGAGCAGTTCTTC. Its protein is CSATSGYNEQFF.